These 27 T cell receptor beta chains were all obtained from the same sample, sequenced in a study of CD8 T cells in Susac syndrome. After extraction with the RNeasy kit, about 0.5 to 1 ug of the RNA was reverse transcribed using random hexamers. Each CDR3 protein is one row after TCRdb ran MiXCR on the immunoSEQ multiplex PCR reads. The sample consists of about 140,000 distinct CDR3 sequences, 94% of them appearing once. Source material: CD8+ T cells from PBMCs. The origin of the receptors is a human donor in good health.

As DNA, the CDR3 is TGTGCCAGCAGCTTGGGGGGGCTCGCTGAAGCTTTCTTT. Protein: CASSLGGLAEAFF. V usage is TRBV11-1 and J usage is TRBJ1-1; the D gene is possibly TRBD1 (6 bases). V shed 3 bases and J shed 6 bases, with 11 bases lying between them. This CDR3 spans 13 amino acids. Germline CDR1 and CDR2: SGHAT and FQDESV (reference sequence). Together with reference TRBV11-1 and TRBJ1-1, the CDR3 gives the full variable domain: EAEVAQSPRYKITEKSQAVAFWCDPISGHATLYWYRQILGQGPELLVQFQDESVVDDSQLPKDRFSAERLKGVDSTLKIQPAELGDSAMYLCASSLGGLAEAFFGQGTRLTVV.

The chain joins TRBV20-1 to TRBJ2-2; 8 nucleotides align to TRBD1. Germline CDR1 is DFQATT and CDR2 is SNEGSKA (reference sequence). The length of the CDR3 is 15 residues. J lost 4 bases, V lost 4 bases, and 8 bases had no gene match. CDR3 sequence (DNA): TGCAGTGCTACCCCCTCGGGACAGGTCACCGGGGAGCTGTTTTTT. Protein sequence: CSATPSGQVTGELFF.

The genes are TRBV20-1 and TRBJ2-7; 13 bases match TRBD2. The junction had 9 bases not matched to a gene; V was cut back by 3 bases and J by 7 bases. Germline V lookup: CDR1 DFQATT, CDR2 SNEGSKA (reference sequence). This CDR3 contains 15 residues. The chain's CDR3 is CSASRGLAGVREQYF. CDR3 in DNA: TGCAGTGCTAGCCGTGGACTAGCGGGAGTTCGGGAGCAGTACTTC.

The genes are TRBV30 and TRBJ1-2; D is unresolved. The CDR3 is made up of 12 amino acids. Looked up from germline, CDR1 is GTSNPN and CDR2 is SVGIG (reference sequence). The V end lost 5 bases, the J end lost 8 bases, and 15 bases lay between the germline ends. DNA of the CDR3: TGTGCCTGGGACGTCAATGGGGAGGGCTACACCTTC. This gives the protein CAWDVNGEGYTF.

This sequence joins TRBV29-1 and TRBJ2-4; D unclear. The germline gives CDR1 SQVTM, CDR2 ANQGSEA. V dropped 1 base and J dropped 2 bases, with 15 bases sitting between them. The CDR3 sequence is 16 residues long. CDR3 bases: TGCAGCGTTGAAGTCGGAACGGAAAGATCCAAAAACATTCAGTACTTC. The encoded protein is CSVEVGTERSKNIQYF.

The CDR3 is CASRGDSSYEQYF. The CDR3 DNA reads as TGTGCCAGCAGGGGGGACAGCTCCTACGAGCAGTACTTC. The genes are TRBV27 and TRBJ2-7; 7 bases align to TRBD1. Germline V gene sequence: CDR1 MNHEY, CDR2 SMNVEV (reference sequence). The V gene end was trimmed by 6 bases and the J gene end by 0 bases; junction bases not matched to a gene: 2. This CDR3 has 13 amino acids.

The CDR3 sequence is CASSPDGIRTATEAFF. The CDR3 nucleotides read TGTGCCAGCTCACCAGACGGAATCCGGACTGCCACTGAAGCTTTCTTT. This chain connects TRBV18 to TRBJ1-1; no firm D call. The germline V gene has CDR1 KGHSH and CDR2 LQKENI. Trimming took 2 bases from V and 4 from J, leaving 17 bases between them. CDR3 length equals 16 residues.

This chain joins TRBV20-1 and TRBJ1-2; D call uncertain. CDR1 and CDR2 (germline): DFQATT, SNEGSKA (reference sequence). This CDR3 has 15 amino acids. V was clipped by 0 bases and J by 5 bases, with 16 bases between them. The CDR3 bases are TGCAGTGCTAGAGATCTAGCCCAAGCTCATTATGGCTACACCTTC. Translated, it gives CSARDLAQAHYGYTF.

The rearrangement uses TRBV24-1 and TRBJ2-1; 7 bases line up with TRBD1. This CDR3 region has 14 residues. V was pared by 4 bases and J by 8 bases, with 7 bases of the junction left unmatched. CDR1 KGHDR and CDR2 SFDVKD come from the germline V gene. The CDR3 DNA is TGTGCCACCAGTGACCCCGACAGGGTCGATGAGCAGTTCTTC. Residues: CATSDPDRVDEQFF.

The rearrangement uses TRBV27 and TRBJ1-1, with a possible D match to TRBD1 (5 bases). The CDR3 extends over 15 amino acids. V dropped 4 bases and J dropped 3 bases, with 15 bases sitting between them. Germline assignment: CDR1 MNHEY and CDR2 SMNVEV (reference sequence). CDR3 sequence reads: CASSSRGPGDTEAFF. CDR3 in DNA: TGTGCCAGCAGTTCGAGGGGACCTGGTGACACTGAAGCTTTCTTT.

CDR3 DNA: TGCAGTGCTAGAGTGCGGGGCGGGAGGCTAAGTGAGCAGTACTTC. Translation gives CSARVRGGRLSEQYF. The rearrangement uses TRBV20-1 and TRBJ2-7; TRBD2 aligns across 8 bases. This CDR3 spans 15 amino acids. Germline V gives CDR1 DFQATT, CDR2 SNEGSKA (reference sequence). Germline trimming cut 1 base from V and 7 bases from J; bases unmatched to any gene: 12.

The CDR3 reads CASSVNSGYTF. CDR3 coding DNA: TGTGCCAGCAGCGTAAATTCAGGCTACACCTTC. The chain has TRBV9 and TRBJ1-2; D gene ambiguous. V was cut by 1 base and J by 8 bases, with 6 bases left in between. The V gene's germline CDR1 is SGDLS and CDR2 YYNGEE. The CDR3 covers 11 residues.

The chain links TRBV6-5 to TRBJ2-3; no firm D call. This CDR3 has 14 amino acids. Deletions cut 2 bases from V and 1 base from J, with 7 bases between. Per germline, CDR1 MNHEY and CDR2 SVGAGI. The CDR3 spells CASSYGLGTDTQYF. CDR3 bases: TGTGCCAGCAGTTACGGGTTAGGCACAGATACGCAGTATTTT.

The rearrangement uses TRBV2 and TRBJ2-2; D not resolved. From germline, CDR1 is SNHLY and CDR2 FYNNEI. V lost 6 bases, J lost 7 bases, and 9 bases lay in between. CDR3 length: 12 amino acids. The CDR3 loop reads CASSWASGELFF. The CDR3 bases are TGTGCCAGCAGCTGGGCGAGCGGGGAGCTGTTTTTT.

This sequence joins TRBV30 and TRBJ1-4; D may be TRBD1 (6 bases). CDR1 GTSNPN and CDR2 SVGIG come from the germline V gene (reference sequence). CDR3 length: 15 residues. V gave up 0 bases and J gave up 3 bases, with 11 bases separating them. Here the CDR3 DNA reads TGTGCCTGGAGTGTAGGGACACTATCTAATGAAAAACTGTTTTTT. Translation gives CAWSVGTLSNEKLFF.

The chain uses TRBV9 and TRBJ1-5; maybe TRBD1 (5 bases). Germline V lookup: CDR1 SGDLS, CDR2 YYNGEE. CDR3 length: 14 residues. Trimming removed 2 bases from V and 2 bases from J, with 8 bases in between. The CDR3: CASSVEGGNQPQHF. CDR3 coding DNA: TGTGCCAGCAGCGTTGAAGGGGGCAATCAGCCCCAGCATTTT. The variable domain in full, completed from reference TRBV9 and TRBJ1-5, reads DSGVTQTPKHLITATGQRVTLRCSPRSGDLSVYWYQQSLDQGLQFLIQYYNGEERAKGNILERFSAQQFPDLHSELNLSSLELGDSALYFCASSVEGGNQPQHFGDGTRLSIL.

This clonotype has a single count. V and J are TRBV30 and TRBJ2-7; 13 positions agree with TRBD2. The germline CDR1 and CDR2 sequences are GTSNPN and SVGIG (reference sequence). V shed 1 base, J shed 4 bases, and the junction held 4 bases outside the gene matches. CDR3 size: 15 residues. The CDR3 bases are TGTGCCTGGAGTGGGGGACTAGCGGGGAGGTACGAGCAGTACTTC. This sequence encodes CAWSGGLAGRYEQYF.

Only one count was recorded for this clonotype. The chain recombines TRBV7-8 with TRBJ1-1; the D gene is possibly TRBD1 (5 bases). The ends were cut back, 5 bases at V and 1 base at J, with 14 bases in the middle. Per germline, CDR1 SGHVS and CDR2 FQNEAQ. The CDR3 sequence is 15 residues long. CDR3: CASSLFDRRNTEAFF. The CDR3 DNA follows: TGTGCCAGCAGCCTCTTCGACAGAAGGAACACTGAAGCTTTCTTT.

This rearrangement joins TRBV29-1 to TRBJ2-5; D ambiguous. CDR1 and CDR2 from the germline V gene are SQVTM and ANQGSEA. The CDR3 length is 12 residues. Trimming took 4 bases from V and 5 from J, leaving 11 bases between them. As DNA, the CDR3 is TGCAGCGTTGTAAGTGGACCCGAGACCCAGTACTTC. Translation gives CSVVSGPETQYF.

This rearrangement joins TRBV5-4 to TRBJ2-1; TRBD1 is a possible D gene (5 bases). This CDR3 comprises 14 residues. V was pared by 2 bases and J by 2 bases, with 8 bases between. Germline V lookup: CDR1 SGHNT, CDR2 YYREEE (reference sequence). The DNA for the CDR3 is TGTGCCAGCAGCTTTTGGGGCCCCTACAATGAGCAGTTCTTC. Translated: CASSFWGPYNEQFF. Variable domain in full (rest from reference TRBV5-4 and TRBJ2-1): ETGVTQSPTHLIKTRGQQVTLRCSSQSGHNTVSWYQQALGQGPQFIFQYYREEENGRGNFPPRFSGLQFPNYSSELNVNALELDDSALYLCASSFWGPYNEQFFGPGTRLTVL.

The chain combines TRBV28 with TRBJ2-7; the D is unclear. This CDR3 is built from 14 residues. Germline V lookup: CDR1 MDHEN, CDR2 SYDVKM. V was pared by 3 bases and J by 3 bases, with 12 bases between. In DNA, the CDR3 is TGTGCCAGCAGTTTTCGCGGACCCGTCTACGAGCAGTACTTC. This translates into CASSFRGPVYEQYF. The full variable domain, rest sourced from reference TRBV28 and TRBJ2-7, is DVKVTQSSRYLVKRTGEKVFLECVQDMDHENMFWYRQDPGLGLRLIYFSYDVKMKEKGDIPEGYSVSREKKERFSLILESASTNQTSMYLCASSFRGPVYEQYFGPGTRLTVT.

V and J are TRBV6-5 and TRBJ1-5; 7 bases align to TRBD1. Trimming took 5 bases from V and 6 from J; bases not matched to a gene: 10. The CDR3 loop spans 15 amino acids. Looked up from germline, CDR1 is MNHEY and CDR2 is SVGAGI. The CDR3 bases are TGTGCCAGCAGTGCCCGACAGGGTGACGGTCAGCCCCAGCATTTT. This codes for CASSARQGDGQPQHF.

The V gene is TRBV27, the J gene TRBJ1-5; D is possibly TRBD1 (5 bases). CDR3 length equals 15 residues. Looked up from germline, CDR1 is MNHEY and CDR2 is SMNVEV (reference sequence). V lost 3 bases, J lost 1 base, and 10 bases lay in between. The CDR3 DNA follows: TGTGCCAGCAGTTTCACGGGACCGAGCAATCAGCCCCAGCATTTT. This translates into CASSFTGPSNQPQHF.

This chain connects TRBV9 to TRBJ1-2; D call uncertain. V lost 0 bases and J 6 bases, leaving 12 bases between the germline ends. The CDR3 has 14 residues. Germline CDR1 SGDLS, CDR2 YYNGEE. The CDR3, as DNA: TGTGCCAGCAGCGTAGACGACACGCTGGATGGCTACACCTTC. This encodes CASSVDDTLDGYTF. Using reference TRBV9 and TRBJ1-2 for the parts outside the CDR3, the full variable domain is DSGVTQTPKHLITATGQRVTLRCSPRSGDLSVYWYQQSLDQGLQFLIQYYNGEERAKGNILERFSAQQFPDLHSELNLSSLELGDSALYFCASSVDDTLDGYTFGSGTRLTVV.

The J gene is TRBJ1-4, the V gene TRBV5-6; a possible D gene is TRBD1 (6 bases). The ends were cut back, 0 bases at V and 7 bases at J, with 13 bases in the middle. Germline assignment: CDR1 SGHDT and CDR2 YYEEEE. The CDR3 runs to 15 residues. CDR3 loop: CASSLGGGHPEKLFF. DNA for the CDR3: TGTGCCAGCAGCTTGGGAGGGGGACATCCTGAAAAACTGTTTTTT.

The genes are TRBV15 and TRBJ2-2; 7 bases are shared with TRBD2. This CDR3 spans 17 amino acids. Germline loops: CDR1 LNHNV, CDR2 YYDKDF (reference sequence). V lost 1 base to trimming and J lost 5 bases; unmatched junction nucleotides: 10. CDR3 coding DNA: TGTGCCACCAGCAGAGTGGGGCTAGCGGATTTAACCGGGGAGCTGTTTTTT. Translating it yields CATSRVGLADLTGELFF.

The chain is built from TRBV27 and TRBJ2-5; D tentatively reads TRBD1 or TRBD2 (5 bases each). Germline loops: CDR1 MNHEY, CDR2 SMNVEV (reference sequence). V was clipped by 6 bases and J by 4 bases, with 12 bases between them. The length of the CDR3 is 13 residues. CDR3: CASSPRGVETQYF. In DNA form, the CDR3 reads TGTGCCAGCAGCCCAAGAGGGGTAGAGACCCAGTACTTC.